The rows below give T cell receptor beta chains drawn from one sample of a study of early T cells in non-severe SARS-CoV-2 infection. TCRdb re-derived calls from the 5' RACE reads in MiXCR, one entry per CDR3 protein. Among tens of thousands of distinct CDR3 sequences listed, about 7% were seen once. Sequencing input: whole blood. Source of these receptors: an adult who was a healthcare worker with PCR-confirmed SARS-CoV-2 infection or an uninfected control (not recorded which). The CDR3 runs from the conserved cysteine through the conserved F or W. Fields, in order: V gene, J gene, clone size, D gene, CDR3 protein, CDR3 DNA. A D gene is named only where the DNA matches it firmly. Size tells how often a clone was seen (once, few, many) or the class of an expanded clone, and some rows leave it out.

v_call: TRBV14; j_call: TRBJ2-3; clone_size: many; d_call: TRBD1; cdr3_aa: CASSHRQGHTDTQYF; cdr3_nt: TGTGCCAGCAGCCACCGACAGGGACACACAGATACGCAGTATTTT
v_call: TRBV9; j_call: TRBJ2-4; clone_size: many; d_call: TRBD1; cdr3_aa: CASSEGPGDRGRMAKNIQYF; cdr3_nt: TGTGCCAGCAGCGAAGGTCCCGGGGACAGGGGGAGGATGGCCAAAAACATTCAGTACTTC
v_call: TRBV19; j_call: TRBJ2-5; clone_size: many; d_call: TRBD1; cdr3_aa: CASSNRGLSETQYF; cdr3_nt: TGTGCCAGTAGTAACAGGGGGCTGAGTGAGACCCAGTACTTC
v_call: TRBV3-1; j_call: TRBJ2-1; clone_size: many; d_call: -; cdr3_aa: CASSRGSAEFF; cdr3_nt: TGTGCCAGCAGCCGAGGGTCCGCGGAGTTCTTC
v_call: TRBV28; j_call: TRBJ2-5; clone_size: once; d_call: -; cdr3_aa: CASSPIGQIQETQYF; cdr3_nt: TGTGCCAGCAGCCCGATAGGACAGATCCAAGAGACCCAGTACTTC
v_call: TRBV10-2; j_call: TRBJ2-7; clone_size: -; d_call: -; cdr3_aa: CASSPTDRKQYF; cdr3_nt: TGCGCCAGCAGTCCCACCGACAGAAAGCAGTACTTC
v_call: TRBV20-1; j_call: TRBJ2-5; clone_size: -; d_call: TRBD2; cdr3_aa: CSASPLAGLEETQYF; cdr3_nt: TGCAGTGCTAGTCCCCTAGCGGGACTCGAAGAGACCCAGTACTTC
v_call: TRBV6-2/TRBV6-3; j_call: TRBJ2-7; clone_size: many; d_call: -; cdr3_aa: CASSRRTTYEQYF; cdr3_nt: TGTGCCAGCAGTCGCCGAACCACCTACGAGCAGTACTTC
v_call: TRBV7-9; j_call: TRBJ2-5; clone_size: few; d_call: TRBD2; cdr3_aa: CASSLSAGGETQYF; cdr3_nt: TGTGCCAGCAGCTTATCCGCGGGGGGCGAGACCCAGTACTTC
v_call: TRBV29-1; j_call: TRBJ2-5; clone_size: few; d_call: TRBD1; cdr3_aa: CSVAPTGEETQYF; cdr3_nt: TGCAGCGTCGCACCGACAGGGGAAGAGACCCAGTACTTC
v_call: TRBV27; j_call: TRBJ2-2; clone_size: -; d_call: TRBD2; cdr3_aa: CASSFMASGTGELFF; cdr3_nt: TGTGCCAGCAGTTTTATGGCTAGCGGTACCGGGGAGCTGTTTTTT
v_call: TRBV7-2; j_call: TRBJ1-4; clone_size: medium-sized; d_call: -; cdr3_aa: CASRIQATNEKLFF; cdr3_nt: TGTGCCAGCAGAATACAGGCAACTAATGAAAAACTGTTTTTT
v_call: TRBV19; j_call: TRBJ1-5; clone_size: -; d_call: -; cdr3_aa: CASSTPGGGGSNQPQHF; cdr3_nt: TGTGCCAGTAGTACGCCCGGAGGAGGCGGCAGCAATCAGCCCCAGCATTTT
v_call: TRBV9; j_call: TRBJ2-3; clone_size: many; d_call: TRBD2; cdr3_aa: CASSVGISGRTDTQYF; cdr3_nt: TGTGCCAGCAGCGTAGGCATTAGCGGGAGGACAGATACGCAGTATTTT
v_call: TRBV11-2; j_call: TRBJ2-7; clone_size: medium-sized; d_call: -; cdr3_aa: CASSLGGPPYEQYF; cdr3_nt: TGTGCCAGCAGCTTAGGGGGGCCCCCCTACGAGCAGTACTTC
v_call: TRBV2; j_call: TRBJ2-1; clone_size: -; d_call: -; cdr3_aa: CASSEEGGQSWNEQFF; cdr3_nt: TGTGCCAGCAGTGAGGAGGGCGGACAGTCATGGAATGAGCAGTTCTTC
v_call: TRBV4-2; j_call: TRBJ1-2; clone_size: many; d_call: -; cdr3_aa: CASSRGSTGSLYGYTF; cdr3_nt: TGTGCCAGCAGCCGAGGGTCGACGGGGAGCCTCTATGGCTACACCTTC
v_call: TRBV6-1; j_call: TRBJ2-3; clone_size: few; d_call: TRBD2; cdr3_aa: CASSEAAGADTQYF; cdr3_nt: TGTGCCAGCAGTGAAGCCGCGGGAGCAGATACGCAGTATTTT
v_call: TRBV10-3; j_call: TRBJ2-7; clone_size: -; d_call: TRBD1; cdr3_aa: CAISPGTGLAITYEQYF; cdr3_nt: TGTGCCATCAGTCCCGGGACAGGGTTGGCTATCACCTACGAGCAGTACTTC
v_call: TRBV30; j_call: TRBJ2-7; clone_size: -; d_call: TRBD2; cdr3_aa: CAWSLTSGSWYEQYF; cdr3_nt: TGTGCCTGGAGTCTGACTAGCGGGAGCTGGTACGAGCAGTACTTC
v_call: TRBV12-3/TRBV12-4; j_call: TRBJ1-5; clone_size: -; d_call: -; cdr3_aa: CASSRARDETQHF; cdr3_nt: TGTGCCAGCAGTCGGGCCCGCGACGAAACCCAGCATTTT
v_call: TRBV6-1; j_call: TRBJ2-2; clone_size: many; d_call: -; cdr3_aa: CASRLQDNGELFF; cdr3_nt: TGTGCCAGCAGACTACAGGATAACGGGGAGCTGTTTTTT
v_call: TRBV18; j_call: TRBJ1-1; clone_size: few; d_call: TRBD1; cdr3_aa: CASSPQTGGYNTEAFF; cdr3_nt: TGTGCCAGCTCACCCCAGACAGGGGGCTATAACACTGAAGCTTTCTTT
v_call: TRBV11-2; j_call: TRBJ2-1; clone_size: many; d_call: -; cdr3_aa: CASSSTLLFNEQFF; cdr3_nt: TGTGCCAGCAGTTCTACTCTCCTCTTCAATGAGCAGTTCTTC
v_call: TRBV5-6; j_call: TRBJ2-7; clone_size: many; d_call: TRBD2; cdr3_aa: CASSFFGLAGGSSYEQYF; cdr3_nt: TGTGCCAGCAGCTTCTTCGGCCTAGCGGGGGGAAGCTCCTACGAGCAGTACTTC
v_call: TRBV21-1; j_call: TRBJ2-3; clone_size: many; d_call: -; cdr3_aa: CASSKGDRSITDTQYF; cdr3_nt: TGTGCCAGCAGCAAAGGCGACCGTAGCATCACAGATACGCAGTATTTT
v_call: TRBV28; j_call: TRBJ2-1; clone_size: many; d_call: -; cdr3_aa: CASSLLDGVNEQFF; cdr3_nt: TGTGCCAGCAGTTTATTGGACGGTGTGAATGAGCAGTTCTTC
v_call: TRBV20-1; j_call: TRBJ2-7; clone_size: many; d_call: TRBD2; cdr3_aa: CSAHGWGERGSYEQYF; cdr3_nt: TGCAGTGCTCACGGGTGGGGAGAGCGGGGGTCCTACGAGCAGTACTTC
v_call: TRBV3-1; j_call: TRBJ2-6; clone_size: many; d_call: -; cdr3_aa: CASSQRWTSGANVLTF; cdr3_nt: TGTGCCAGCAGCCAACGATGGACCTCTGGGGCCAACGTCCTGACTTTC
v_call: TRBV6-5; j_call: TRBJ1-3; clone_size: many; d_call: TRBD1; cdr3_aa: CASSPRTGILSGNTIYF; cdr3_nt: TGTGCCAGCAGTCCTCGGACAGGGATACTCTCTGGAAACACCATATATTTT
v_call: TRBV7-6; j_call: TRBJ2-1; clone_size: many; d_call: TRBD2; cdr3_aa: CASSPVAGDYYNEQFF; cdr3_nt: TGTGCCAGCAGCCCAGTAGCGGGAGACTACTACAATGAGCAGTTCTTC
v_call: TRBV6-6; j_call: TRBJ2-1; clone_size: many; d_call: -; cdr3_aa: CASSYRGGSNNEQFF; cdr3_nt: TGTGCCAGCAGTTACCGTGGGGGGAGTAACAATGAGCAGTTCTTC
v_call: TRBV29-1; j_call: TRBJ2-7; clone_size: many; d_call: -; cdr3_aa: CSGVEEVEQYF; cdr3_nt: TGCAGCGGGGTCGAGGAGGTGGAGCAGTACTTC
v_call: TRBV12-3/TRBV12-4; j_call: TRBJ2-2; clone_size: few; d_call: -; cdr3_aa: CASSLVGGELFF; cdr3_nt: TGTGCCAGCAGTTTAGTGGGCGGGGAGCTGTTTTTT
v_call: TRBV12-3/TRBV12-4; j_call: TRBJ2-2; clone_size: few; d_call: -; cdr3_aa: CASSFVGAQTGELFF; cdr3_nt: TGTGCCAGCAGTTTCGTCGGGGCGCAAACCGGGGAGCTGTTTTTT
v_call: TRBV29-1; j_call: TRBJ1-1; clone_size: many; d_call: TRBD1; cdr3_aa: CSDGTGGNTEAFF; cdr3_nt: TGCAGCGACGGGACAGGGGGCAACACTGAAGCTTTCTTT
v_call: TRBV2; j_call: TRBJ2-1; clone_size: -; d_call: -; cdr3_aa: CAYHGPQGVGEQFF; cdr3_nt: TGTGCCTACCACGGCCCACAGGGAGTAGGTGAGCAGTTCTTC
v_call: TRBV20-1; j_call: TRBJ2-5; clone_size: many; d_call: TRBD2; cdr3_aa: CSARDLSGRAGETQYF; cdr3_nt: TGCAGTGCTAGAGATCTTAGCGGGAGGGCCGGAGAGACCCAGTACTTC
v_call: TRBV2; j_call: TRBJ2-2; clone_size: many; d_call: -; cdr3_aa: CASRRLDTGELFF; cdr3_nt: TGTGCCAGCAGGAGATTGGACACCGGGGAGCTGTTTTTT
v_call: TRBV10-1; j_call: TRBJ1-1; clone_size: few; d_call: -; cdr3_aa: CAVMNTEAFF; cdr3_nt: TGCGCCGTCATGAACACTGAAGCTTTCTTT
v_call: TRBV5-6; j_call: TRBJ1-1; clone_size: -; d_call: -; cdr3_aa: CASSFGQNTEAFF; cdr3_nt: TGTGCCAGCAGCTTCGGACAGAACACTGAAGCTTTCTTT
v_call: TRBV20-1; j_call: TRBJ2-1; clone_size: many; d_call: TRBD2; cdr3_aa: CSVAAAGGWNEQFF; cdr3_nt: TGCAGTGTGGCCGCAGCGGGAGGGTGGAATGAGCAGTTCTTC
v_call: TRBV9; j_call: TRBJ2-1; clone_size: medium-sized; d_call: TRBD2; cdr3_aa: CASSATGTRFLHEQFF; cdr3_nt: TGTGCCAGCAGCGCAACCGGGACTAGATTCCTCCATGAGCAGTTCTTC
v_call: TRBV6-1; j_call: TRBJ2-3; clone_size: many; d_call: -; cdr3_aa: CASREIGTLTIIDTQYF; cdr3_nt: TGTGCCAGCAGGGAAATAGGGACACTCACGATCATCGATACGCAGTATTTT
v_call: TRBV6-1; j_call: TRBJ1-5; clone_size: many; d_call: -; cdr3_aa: CASSEALSNQPQHF; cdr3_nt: TGTGCCAGCAGTGAAGCGCTTAGCAATCAGCCCCAGCATTTT
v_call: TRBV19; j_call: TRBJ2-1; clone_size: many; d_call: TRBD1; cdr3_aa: CASSMPGGYNEQFF; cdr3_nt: TGTGCCAGTAGTATGCCAGGGGGCTACAATGAGCAGTTCTTC
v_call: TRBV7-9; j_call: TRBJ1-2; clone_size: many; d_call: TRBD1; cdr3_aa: CASSWGDRDPNYGYTF; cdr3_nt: TGTGCCAGCAGCTGGGGGGACAGAGATCCTAACTATGGCTACACCTTC
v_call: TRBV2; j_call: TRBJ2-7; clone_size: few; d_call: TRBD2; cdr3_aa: CARQPPGREGLTGEQYF; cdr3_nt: TGTGCCAGACAGCCCCCCGGGCGGGAGGGCCTTACGGGCGAGCAGTACTTC
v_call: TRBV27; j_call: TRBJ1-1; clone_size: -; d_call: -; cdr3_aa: CASSSGRAKWEAFF; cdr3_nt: TGTGCCAGCAGTTCGGGCAGGGCCAAATGGGAAGCTTTCTTT
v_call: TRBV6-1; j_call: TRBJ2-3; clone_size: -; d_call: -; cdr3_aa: CASSTEGFESTDTQYF; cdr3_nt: TGTGCCAGCAGTACTGAGGGCTTCGAAAGCACTGATACGCAGTATTTT
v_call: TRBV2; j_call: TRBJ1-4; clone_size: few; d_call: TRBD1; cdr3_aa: CASSGQDRDGDEKLFF; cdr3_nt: TGTGCCAGCAGTGGCCAGGACAGGGACGGCGACGAAAAACTGTTTTTT
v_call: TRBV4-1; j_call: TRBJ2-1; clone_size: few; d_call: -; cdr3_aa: CASSQDSSVSYNEQFF; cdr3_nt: TGCGCCAGCAGCCAAGATTCCAGCGTCTCCTACAATGAGCAGTTCTTC
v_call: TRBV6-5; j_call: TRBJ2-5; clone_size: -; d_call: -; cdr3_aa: CASGVPQETQYF; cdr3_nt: TGTGCCAGCGGCGTCCCACAAGAGACCCAGTACTTC
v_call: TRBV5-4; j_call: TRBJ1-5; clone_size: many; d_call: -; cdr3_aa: CASSLAGQPQHF; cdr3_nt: TGTGCCAGCAGCTTGGCCGGTCAGCCCCAGCATTTT
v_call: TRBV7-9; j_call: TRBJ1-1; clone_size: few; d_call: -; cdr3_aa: CASSLGVGGTEAFF; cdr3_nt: TGTGCCAGCAGCTTAGGGGTAGGAGGAACTGAAGCTTTCTTT
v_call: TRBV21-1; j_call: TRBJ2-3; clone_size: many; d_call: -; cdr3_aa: CASSKEAGGPTDTQYF; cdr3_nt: TGTGCCAGCAGCAAAGAAGCGGGAGGACCCACAGATACGCAGTATTTT
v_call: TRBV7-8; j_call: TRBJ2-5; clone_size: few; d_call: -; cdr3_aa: CASSFGLKETQYF; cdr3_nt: TGTGCCAGCAGCTTTGGATTGAAAGAGACCCAGTACTTC